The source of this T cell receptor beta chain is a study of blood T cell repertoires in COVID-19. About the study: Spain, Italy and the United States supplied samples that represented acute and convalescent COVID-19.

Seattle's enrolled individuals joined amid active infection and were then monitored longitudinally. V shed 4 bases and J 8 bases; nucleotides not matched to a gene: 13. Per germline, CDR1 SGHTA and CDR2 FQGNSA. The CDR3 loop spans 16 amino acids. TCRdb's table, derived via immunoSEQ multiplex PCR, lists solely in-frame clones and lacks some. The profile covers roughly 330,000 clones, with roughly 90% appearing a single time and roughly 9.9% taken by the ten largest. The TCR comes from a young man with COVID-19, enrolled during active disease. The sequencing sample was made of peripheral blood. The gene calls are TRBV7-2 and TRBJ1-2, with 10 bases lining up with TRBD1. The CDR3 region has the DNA TGTGCCAGCAGCTACCGGACAGGGGGGGACTTTCAGGGCTACACCTTC. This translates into CASSYRTGGDFQGYTF.